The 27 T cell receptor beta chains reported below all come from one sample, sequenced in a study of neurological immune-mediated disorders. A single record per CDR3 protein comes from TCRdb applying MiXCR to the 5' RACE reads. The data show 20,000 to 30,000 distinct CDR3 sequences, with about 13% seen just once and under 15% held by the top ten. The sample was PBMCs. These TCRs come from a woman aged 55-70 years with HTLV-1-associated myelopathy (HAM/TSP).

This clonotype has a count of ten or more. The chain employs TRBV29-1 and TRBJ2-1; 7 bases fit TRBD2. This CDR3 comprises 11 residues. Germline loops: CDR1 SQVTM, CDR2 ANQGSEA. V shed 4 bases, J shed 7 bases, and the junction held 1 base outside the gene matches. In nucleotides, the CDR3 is TGCAGCGTTGGGGAGGGGAATGAGCAGTTCTTC. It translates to CSVGEGNEQFF.

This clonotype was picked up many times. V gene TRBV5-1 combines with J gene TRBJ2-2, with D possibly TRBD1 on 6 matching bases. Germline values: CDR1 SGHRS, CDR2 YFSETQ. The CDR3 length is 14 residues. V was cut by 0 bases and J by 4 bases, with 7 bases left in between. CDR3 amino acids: CASSLATGTGELFF. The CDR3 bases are TGCGCCAGCAGCTTGGCGACAGGCACCGGGGAGCTGTTTTTT.

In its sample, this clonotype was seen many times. The CDR3 region is CASSTQAPQETQYF. The CDR3 coding sequence is TGCGCCAGCAGCACTCAGGCGCCCCAAGAGACCCAGTACTTC. The gene calls are TRBV5-1 and TRBJ2-5; D is unclear. The V end was cut by 4 bases, the J end by 1 base, with 11 bases between. Germline loops: CDR1 SGHRS, CDR2 YFSETQ. The CDR3 is made up of 14 amino acids.

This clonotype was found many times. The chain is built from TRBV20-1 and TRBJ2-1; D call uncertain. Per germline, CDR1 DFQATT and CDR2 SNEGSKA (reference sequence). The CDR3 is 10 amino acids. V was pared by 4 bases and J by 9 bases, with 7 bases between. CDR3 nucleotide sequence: TGCAGTGCTAAAGCCAGTGAGCAGTTCTTC. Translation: CSAKASEQFF.

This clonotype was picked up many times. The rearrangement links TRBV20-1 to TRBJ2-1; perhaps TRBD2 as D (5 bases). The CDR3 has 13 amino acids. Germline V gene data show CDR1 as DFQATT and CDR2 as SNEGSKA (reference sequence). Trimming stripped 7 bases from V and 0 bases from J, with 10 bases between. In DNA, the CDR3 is TGCAGTGTGGACCGGGACTCCTACAATGAGCAGTTCTTC. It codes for CSVDRDSYNEQFF.

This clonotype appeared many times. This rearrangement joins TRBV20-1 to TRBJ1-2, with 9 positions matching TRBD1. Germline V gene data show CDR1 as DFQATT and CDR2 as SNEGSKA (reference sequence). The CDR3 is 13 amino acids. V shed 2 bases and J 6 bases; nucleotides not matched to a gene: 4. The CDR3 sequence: CSARLQGADGYTF. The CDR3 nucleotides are TGCAGTGCTAGATTACAGGGGGCTGATGGCTACACCTTC.

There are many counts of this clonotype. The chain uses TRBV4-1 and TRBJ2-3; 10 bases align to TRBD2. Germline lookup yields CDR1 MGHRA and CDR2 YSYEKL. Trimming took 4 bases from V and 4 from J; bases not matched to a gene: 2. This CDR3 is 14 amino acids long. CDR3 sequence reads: CASSPGTSADTQYF. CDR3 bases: TGCGCCAGCAGCCCAGGGACTAGCGCAGATACGCAGTATTTT.

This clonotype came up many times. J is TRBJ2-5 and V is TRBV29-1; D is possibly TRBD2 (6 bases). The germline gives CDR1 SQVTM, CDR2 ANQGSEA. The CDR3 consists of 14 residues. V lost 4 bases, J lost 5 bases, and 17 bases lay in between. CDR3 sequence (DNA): TGCAGCGTTGGTGCTAGCGTGTCGGCGGAGACCCAGTACTTC. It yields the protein CSVGASVSAETQYF.

For the CDR3, the DNA is TGTGCCAGCACGCGGGACAGGGGTTCCCAAAACATTCAGTACTTC. This sequence encodes CASTRDRGSQNIQYF. The rearrangement links TRBV5-4 to TRBJ2-4; 10 bases align to TRBD1. In germline, CDR1 is SGHNT, CDR2 YYREEE (reference sequence). The J segment lost 5 bases and the V segment lost 6 bases, leaving 8 bases of the junction unmatched. CDR3 size: 15 residues.

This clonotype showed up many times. CDR3 region: CASSLSLPGQGYSEQFF. Here the CDR3 DNA reads TGTGCCAGCAGCCTAAGCCTCCCGGGACAGGGGTATAGTGAGCAGTTCTTC. The V call is TRBV9, the J call TRBJ2-1; 10 bases map to TRBD1. V was clipped by 4 bases and J by 9 bases; unmatched bases: 16. This CDR3 comprises 17 residues. Germline assignment: CDR1 SGDLS and CDR2 YYNGEE.

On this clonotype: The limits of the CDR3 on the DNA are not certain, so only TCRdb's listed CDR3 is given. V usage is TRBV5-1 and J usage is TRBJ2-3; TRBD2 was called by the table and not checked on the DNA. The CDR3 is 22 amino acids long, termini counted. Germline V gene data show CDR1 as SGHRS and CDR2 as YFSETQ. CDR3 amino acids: CASSFYICSASTGGGGSDTQYF.

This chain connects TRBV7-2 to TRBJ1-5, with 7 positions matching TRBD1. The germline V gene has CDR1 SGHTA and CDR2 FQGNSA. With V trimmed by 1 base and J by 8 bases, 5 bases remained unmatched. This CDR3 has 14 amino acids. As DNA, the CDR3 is TGTGCCAGCAGCTTAGTAGCAGGGGGGGAGCCCCAGCATTTT. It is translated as CASSLVAGGEPQHF. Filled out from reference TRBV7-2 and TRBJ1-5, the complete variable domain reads GAGVSQSPSNKVTEKGKDVELRCDPISGHTALYWYRQSLGQGLEFLIYFQGNSAPDKSGLPSDRFSAERTGGSVSTLTIQRTQQEDSAVYLCASSLVAGGEPQHFGDGTRLSIL.

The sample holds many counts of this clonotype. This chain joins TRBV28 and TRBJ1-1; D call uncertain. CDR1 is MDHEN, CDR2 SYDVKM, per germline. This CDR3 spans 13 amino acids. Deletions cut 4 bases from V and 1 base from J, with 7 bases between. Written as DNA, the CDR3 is TGTGCCAGCAGTTCTCCCTCGAACACTGAAGCTTTCTTT. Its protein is CASSSPSNTEAFF.

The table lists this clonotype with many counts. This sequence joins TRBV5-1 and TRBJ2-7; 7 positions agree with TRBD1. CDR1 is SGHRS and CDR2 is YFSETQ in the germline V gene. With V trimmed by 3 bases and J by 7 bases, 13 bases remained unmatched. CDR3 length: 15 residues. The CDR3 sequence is CASSSAGTVFSEQYF. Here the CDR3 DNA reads TGCGCCAGCAGCTCAGCCGGGACAGTCTTTTCGGAGCAGTACTTC.

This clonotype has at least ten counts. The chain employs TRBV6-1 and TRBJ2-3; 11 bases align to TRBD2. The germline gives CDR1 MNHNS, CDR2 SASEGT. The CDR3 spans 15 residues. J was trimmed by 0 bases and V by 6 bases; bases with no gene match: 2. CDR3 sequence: CASRGLAASTDTQYF. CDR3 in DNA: TGTGCCAGCAGGGGACTAGCGGCTAGCACAGATACGCAGTATTTT.

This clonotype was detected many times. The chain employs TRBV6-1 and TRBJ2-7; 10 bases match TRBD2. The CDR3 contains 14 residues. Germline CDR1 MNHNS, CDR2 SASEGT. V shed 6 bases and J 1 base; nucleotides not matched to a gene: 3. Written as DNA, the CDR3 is TGTGCCAGCAGAACTAGCGGGGTTTCCTACGAGCAGTACTTC. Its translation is CASRTSGVSYEQYF.

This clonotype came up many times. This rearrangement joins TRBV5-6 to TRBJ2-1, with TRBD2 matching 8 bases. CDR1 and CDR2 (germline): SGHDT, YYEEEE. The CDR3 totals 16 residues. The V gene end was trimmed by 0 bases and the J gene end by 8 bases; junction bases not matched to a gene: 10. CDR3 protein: CASSLVFAGGLDEQFF. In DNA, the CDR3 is TGTGCCAGCAGCTTGGTTTTCGCGGGGGGCTTGGATGAGCAGTTCTTC.

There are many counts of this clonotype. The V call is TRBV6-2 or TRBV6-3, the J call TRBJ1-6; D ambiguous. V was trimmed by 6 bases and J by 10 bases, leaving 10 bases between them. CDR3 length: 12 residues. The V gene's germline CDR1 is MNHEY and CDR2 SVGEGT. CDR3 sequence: CASSSIGSPLHF. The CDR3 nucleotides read TGTGCCAGCAGCTCCATAGGATCACCCCTCCACTTT.

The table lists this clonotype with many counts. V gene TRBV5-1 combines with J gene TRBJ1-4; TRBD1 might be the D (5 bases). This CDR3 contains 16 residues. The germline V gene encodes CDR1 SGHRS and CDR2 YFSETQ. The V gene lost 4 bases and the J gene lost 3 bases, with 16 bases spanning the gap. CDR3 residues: CASSTGTETPNEKLFF. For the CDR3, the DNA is TGCGCCAGCAGCACCGGGACTGAAACTCCTAATGAAAAACTGTTTTTT.

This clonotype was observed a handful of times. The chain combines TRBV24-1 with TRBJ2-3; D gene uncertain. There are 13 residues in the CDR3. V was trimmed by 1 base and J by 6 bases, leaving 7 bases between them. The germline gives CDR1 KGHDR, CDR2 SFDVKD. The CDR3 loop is CATSDFPGDTQYF. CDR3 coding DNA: TGTGCCACCAGTGATTTCCCCGGGGATACGCAGTATTTT.

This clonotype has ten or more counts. The CDR3, as DNA: TGTGCCAGCAGCTTGGGACAGGGAAGTTGGGCTTTCTTT. Residues: CASSLGQGSWAFF. This rearrangement joins TRBV5-6 to TRBJ1-1, with 7 positions matching TRBD1. In germline, CDR1 is SGHDT, CDR2 YYEEEE. The CDR3 extends over 13 amino acids. Trimming took 0 bases from V and 11 from J; bases not matched to a gene: 7.

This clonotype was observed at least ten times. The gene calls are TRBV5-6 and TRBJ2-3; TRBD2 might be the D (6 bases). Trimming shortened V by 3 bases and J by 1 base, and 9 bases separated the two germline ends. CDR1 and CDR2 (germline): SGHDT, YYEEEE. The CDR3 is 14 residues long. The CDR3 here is CASSSGLGTDTQYF. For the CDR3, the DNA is TGTGCCAGCAGCTCGGGACTGGGCACAGATACGCAGTATTTT.

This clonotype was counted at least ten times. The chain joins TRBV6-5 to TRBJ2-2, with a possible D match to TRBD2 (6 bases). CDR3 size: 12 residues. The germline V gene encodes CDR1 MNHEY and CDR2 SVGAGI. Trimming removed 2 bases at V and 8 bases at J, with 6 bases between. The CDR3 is CASSYREGELFF. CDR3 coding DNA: TGTGCCAGCAGTTACCGGGAGGGGGAGCTGTTTTTT.

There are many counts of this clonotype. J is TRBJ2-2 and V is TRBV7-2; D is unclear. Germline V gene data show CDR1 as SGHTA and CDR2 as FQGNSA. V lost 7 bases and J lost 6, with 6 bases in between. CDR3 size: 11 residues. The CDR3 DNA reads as TGTGCCAGCAAGTTGGCCGGGGAGCTGTTTTTT. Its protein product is CASKLAGELFF.

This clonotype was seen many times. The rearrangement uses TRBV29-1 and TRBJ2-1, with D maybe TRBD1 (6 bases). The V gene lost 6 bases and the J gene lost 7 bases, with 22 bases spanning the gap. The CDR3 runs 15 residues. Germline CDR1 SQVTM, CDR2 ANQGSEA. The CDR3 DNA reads TGCAGCGTGAGCCCTCGTGGGGGCGGAGTTAATGAGCAGTTCTTC. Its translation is CSVSPRGGGVNEQFF.

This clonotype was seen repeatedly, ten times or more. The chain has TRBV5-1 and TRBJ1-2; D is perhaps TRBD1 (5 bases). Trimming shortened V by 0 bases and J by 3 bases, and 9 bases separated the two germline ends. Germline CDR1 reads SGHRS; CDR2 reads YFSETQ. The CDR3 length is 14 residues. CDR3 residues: CASSLEGLHYGYTF. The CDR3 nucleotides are TGCGCCAGCAGCTTGGAGGGGCTGCACTATGGCTACACCTTC.

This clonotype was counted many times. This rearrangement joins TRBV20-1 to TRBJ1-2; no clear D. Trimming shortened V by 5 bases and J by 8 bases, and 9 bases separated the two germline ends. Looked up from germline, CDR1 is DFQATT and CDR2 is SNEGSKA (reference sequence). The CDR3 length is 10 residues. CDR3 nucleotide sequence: TGCAGTGCTGGGAATGAGGGCTACACCTTC. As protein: CSAGNEGYTF.